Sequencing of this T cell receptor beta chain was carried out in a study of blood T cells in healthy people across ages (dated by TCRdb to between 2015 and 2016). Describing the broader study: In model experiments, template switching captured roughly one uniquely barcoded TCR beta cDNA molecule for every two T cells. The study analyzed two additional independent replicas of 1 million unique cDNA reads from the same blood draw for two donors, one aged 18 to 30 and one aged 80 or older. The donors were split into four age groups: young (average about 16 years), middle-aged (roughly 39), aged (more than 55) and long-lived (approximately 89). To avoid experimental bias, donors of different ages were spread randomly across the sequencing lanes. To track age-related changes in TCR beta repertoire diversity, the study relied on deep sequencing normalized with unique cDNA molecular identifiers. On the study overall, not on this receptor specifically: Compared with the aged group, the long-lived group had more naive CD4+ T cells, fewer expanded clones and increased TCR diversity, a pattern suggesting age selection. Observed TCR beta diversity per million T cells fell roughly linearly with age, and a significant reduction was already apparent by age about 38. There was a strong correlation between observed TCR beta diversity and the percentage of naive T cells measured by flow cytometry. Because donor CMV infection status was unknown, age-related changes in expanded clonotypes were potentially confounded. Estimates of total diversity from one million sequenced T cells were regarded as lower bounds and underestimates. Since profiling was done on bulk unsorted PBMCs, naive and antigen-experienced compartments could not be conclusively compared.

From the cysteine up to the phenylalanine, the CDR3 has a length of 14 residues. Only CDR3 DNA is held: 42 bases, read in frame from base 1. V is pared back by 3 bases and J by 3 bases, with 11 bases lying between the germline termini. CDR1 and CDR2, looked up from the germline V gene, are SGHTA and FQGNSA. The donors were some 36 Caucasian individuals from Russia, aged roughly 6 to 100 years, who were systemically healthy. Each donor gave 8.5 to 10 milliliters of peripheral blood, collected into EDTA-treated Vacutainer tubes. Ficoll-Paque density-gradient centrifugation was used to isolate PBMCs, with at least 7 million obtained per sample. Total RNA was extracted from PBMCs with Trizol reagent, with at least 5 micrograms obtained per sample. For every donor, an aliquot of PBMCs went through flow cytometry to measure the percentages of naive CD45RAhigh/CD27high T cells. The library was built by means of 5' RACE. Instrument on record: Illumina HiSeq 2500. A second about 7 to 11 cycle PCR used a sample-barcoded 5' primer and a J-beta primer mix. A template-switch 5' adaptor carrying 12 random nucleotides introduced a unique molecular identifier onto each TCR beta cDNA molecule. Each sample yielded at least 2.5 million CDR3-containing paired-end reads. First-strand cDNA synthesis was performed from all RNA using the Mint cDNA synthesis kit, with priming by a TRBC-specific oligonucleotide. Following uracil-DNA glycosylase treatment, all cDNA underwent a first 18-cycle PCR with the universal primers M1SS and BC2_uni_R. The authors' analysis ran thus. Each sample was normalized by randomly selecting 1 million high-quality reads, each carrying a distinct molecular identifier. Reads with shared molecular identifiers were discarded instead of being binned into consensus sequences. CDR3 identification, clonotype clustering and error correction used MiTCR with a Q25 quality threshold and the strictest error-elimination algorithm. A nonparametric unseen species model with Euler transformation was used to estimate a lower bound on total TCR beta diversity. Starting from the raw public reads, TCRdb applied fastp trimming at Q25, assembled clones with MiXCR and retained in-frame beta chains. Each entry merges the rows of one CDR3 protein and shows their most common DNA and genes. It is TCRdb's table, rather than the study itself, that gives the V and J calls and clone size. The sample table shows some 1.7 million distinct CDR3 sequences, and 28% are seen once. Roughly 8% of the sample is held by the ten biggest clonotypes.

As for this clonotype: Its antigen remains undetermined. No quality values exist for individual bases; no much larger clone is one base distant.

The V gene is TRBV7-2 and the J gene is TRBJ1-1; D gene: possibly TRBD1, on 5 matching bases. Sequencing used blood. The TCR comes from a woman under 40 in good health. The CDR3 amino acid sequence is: CASSFRARDTEAFF. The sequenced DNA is TGTGCCAGCAGCTTCAGGGCCCGGGACACTGAAGCTTTCTTT.